A single sample is the source of the 32 T cell receptor beta chains below, sequenced in a study of T cell responses to AZD1222 COVID-19 vaccine. TCRdb keeps only in-frame clones here, not all; method: immunoSEQ multiplex PCR. The top ten clones hold about 5% of a sample with about 160,000 clones, 89% of them seen once. This sample comprised peripheral blood, obtained on day 0 of AZD1222 vaccination. These receptor sequences come from an adult in good health.

This rearrangement joins TRBV6-6 to TRBJ1-5; no clear D. Trimming pared 2 bases from V and 3 bases from J, leaving 8 bases between. The CDR3 consists of 14 residues. Germline V gene sequence: CDR1 MNHNY, CDR2 SVGAGI (reference sequence). For the CDR3, the DNA is TGTGCCAGCAGTTACACCGGGCACAATCAGCCCCAGCATTTT. Protein sequence: CASSYTGHNQPQHF.

This chain connects TRBV18 to TRBJ2-1; 8 positions agree with TRBD1. Germline CDR1 reads KGHSH; CDR2 reads LQKENI. With 6 bases clipped from V and 4 bases from J, the junction kept 5 bases outside the gene matches. The CDR3 has 14 amino acids. DNA of the CDR3: TGTGCCAGCTCTCGGGACAGGTCTTACAATGAGCAGTTCTTC. It yields the protein CASSRDRSYNEQFF.

This chain links TRBV28 with TRBJ1-6; 7 nucleotides match TRBD1. The CDR3 is made up of 13 amino acids. V dropped 5 bases and J dropped 12; count of bases not matched to a gene: 7. Germline CDR1 reads MDHEN; CDR2 reads SYDVKM. The CDR3 loop is CASSPLGQVPLHF. The CDR3 bases are TGTGCCAGCAGTCCCCTTGGACAGGTACCCCTCCACTTT.

This clone was seen a few times. The chain carries TRBV4-1 and TRBJ2-1, with 13 bases identical to TRBD2. Per the germline V gene, CDR1 is MGHRA and CDR2 is YSYEKL. V lost 3 bases and J lost 1; bases outside the gene matches: 12. CDR3 size: 20 residues. The CDR3: CASSHLGLAGNKRSYNEQFF. The CDR3 nucleotides are TGCGCCAGCAGCCACCTGGGACTAGCGGGAAACAAGAGGTCCTACAATGAGCAGTTCTTC.

The chain links TRBV2 to TRBJ1-5, with TRBD1 as a possible D gene (5 bases). Germline V gene lookup returns CDR1 SNHLY and CDR2 FYNNEI. The CDR3 has 16 residues. Trimming shortened V by 7 bases and J by 3 bases, and 19 bases separated the two germline ends. The CDR3 reads CASTLMGGGPNQPQHF. The CDR3 DNA follows: TGTGCCAGCACCTTGATGGGGGGGGGACCCAATCAGCCCCAGCATTTT.

The chain joins TRBV2 to TRBJ2-7; tentatively, D is TRBD1 (6 bases). V was clipped by 4 bases and J by 0 bases, with 13 bases between them. The germline CDR1 and CDR2 sequences are SNHLY and FYNNEI. The CDR3 extends over 15 amino acids. The CDR3 bases are TGTGCCAGCAGTGGGTATCAGGGGCGCTCCTACGAGCAGTACTTC. It encodes CASSGYQGRSYEQYF.

The sample holds one count of this clone. DNA for the CDR3: TGTGCCAGCAGTGAGATCAAAAGCAATCAGCCCCAGCATTTT. The encoded protein is CASSEIKSNQPQHF. The chain links TRBV2 to TRBJ1-5, with D hard to call. Germline-derived CDR1 and CDR2 are SNHLY and FYNNEI. V gave up 3 bases and J gave up 1 base, with 7 bases separating them. CDR3 length: 14 amino acids.

This sequence joins TRBV5-4 and TRBJ2-7, with 10 bases that match TRBD2. The CDR3 is made up of 16 amino acids. The junction had 5 bases not matched to a gene; V was cut back by 0 bases and J by 2 bases. Germline V gene data show CDR1 as SGHNT and CDR2 as YYREEE (reference sequence). The CDR3 DNA sequence: TGTGCCAGCAGCTTGGGGACTAGCGGATATACCTACGAGCAGTACTTC. Translated, it gives CASSLGTSGYTYEQYF.

There are a few counts of this clone. J is TRBJ1-4 and V is TRBV9; the D is unclear. The germline gives CDR1 SGDLS, CDR2 YYNGEE. The CDR3 totals 16 residues. V lost 0 bases to trimming and J lost 2 bases, with 11 bases between them. The CDR3 is CASSVAVGVTNEKLFF. DNA of the CDR3: TGTGCCAGCAGCGTAGCTGTCGGTGTTACTAATGAAAAACTGTTTTTT. Drawing the rest from reference TRBV9 and TRBJ1-4, the complete variable domain is DSGVTQTPKHLITATGQRVTLRCSPRSGDLSVYWYQQSLDQGLQFLIQYYNGEERAKGNILERFSAQQFPDLHSELNLSSLELGDSALYFCASSVAVGVTNEKLFFGSGTQLSVL.

This chain uses TRBV5-1 with TRBJ1-6; D is ambiguous. The V and J ends lost 0 bases and 7 bases respectively, with 17 bases between them. This CDR3 is 17 amino acids long. CDR1 and CDR2 (germline): SGHRS, YFSETQ. CDR3 sequence reads: CASSLGASSVSNSPLHF. In DNA, the CDR3 is TGCGCCAGCAGCTTGGGGGCCAGCTCCGTGTCGAATTCACCCCTCCACTTT.

DNA for the CDR3: TGTGCCAGCAGTGAAGCAGGGTGGGGAAATCAGCCCCAGCATTTT. Its translation: CASSEAGWGNQPQHF. The V gene is TRBV6-1, the J gene TRBJ1-5, with D unclear. The ends were cut back, 0 bases at V and 4 bases at J, with 10 bases in the middle. CDR3 length: 15 amino acids. The germline gives CDR1 MNHNS, CDR2 SASEGT.

The chain has TRBV28 and TRBJ1-3, with 7 bases aligning to TRBD1. Germline CDR1 MDHEN, CDR2 SYDVKM. Trimming removed 3 bases from V and 7 bases from J; junction bases left unmatched: 9. There are 15 residues in the CDR3. CDR3 amino acids: CASSFGTAPRNTIYF. The CDR3 DNA reads TGTGCCAGCAGTTTCGGGACAGCCCCTCGGAACACCATATATTTT. Combining the CDR3 with reference TRBV28 and TRBJ1-3 gives the whole variable domain DVKVTQSSRYLVKRTGEKVFLECVQDMDHENMFWYRQDPGLGLRLIYFSYDVKMKEKGDIPEGYSVSREKKERFSLILESASTNQTSMYLCASSFGTAPRNTIYFGEGSWLTVV.

The rearrangement joins TRBV5-8 to TRBJ1-5; 7 bases agree with TRBD1. Germline loops: CDR1 SGHTS, CDR2 YDEGEE. This CDR3 region has 16 residues. The V segment lost 4 bases and the J segment 0 bases; nucleotides outside the gene matches: 7. The CDR3 loop reads CASSTGTAYSNQPQHF. CDR3 sequence (DNA): TGTGCCAGCAGCACCGGGACAGCCTATAGCAATCAGCCCCAGCATTTT.

The chain uses TRBV19 and TRBJ1-5, with TRBD1 matching 7 bases. Unmatched junction bases numbered 4, after V lost 7 bases and J lost 4 bases. Germline lookup yields CDR1 LNHDA and CDR2 SQIVND (reference sequence). This CDR3 is 13 amino acids long. The CDR3 protein is CASMDRRNQPQHF. The CDR3 DNA reads TGTGCCAGTATGGACAGGAGGAATCAGCCCCAGCATTTT.

V gene TRBV6-5 combines with J gene TRBJ2-1; 9 bases align to TRBD1. CDR1 is MNHEY, CDR2 SVGAGI, per germline. The CDR3 is 15 residues long. V shed 6 bases, J shed 6 bases, and the junction held 9 bases outside the gene matches. The CDR3 sequence: CASSADRGYSNEQFF. The CDR3 nucleotides are TGTGCCAGCAGCGCCGACAGGGGGTACTCCAATGAGCAGTTCTTC.

The chain combines TRBV5-4 with TRBJ2-5; the D gene could be TRBD1 or TRBD2 (5 bases each). V was trimmed by 1 base and J by 7 bases, leaving 20 bases between them. Germline-derived CDR1 and CDR2 are SGHNT and YYREEE (reference sequence). The CDR3 is 16 amino acids. CDR3 nucleotides: TGTGCCAGCAGCTTGAAGGGGAATCGACACGGGGCGACCCAGTACTTC. It is translated as CASSLKGNRHGATQYF.

The rearrangement joins TRBV18 to TRBJ2-7, with 12 bases fitting TRBD2. Trimming took 6 bases from V and 0 from J; bases not matched to a gene: 6. The CDR3 runs 16 residues. Germline-derived CDR1 and CDR2 are KGHSH and LQKENI. The CDR3 nucleotides read TGTGCCAGCTCCCCCACGACTAGCGGGGGCTCCTACGAGCAGTACTTC. Translating it yields CASSPTTSGGSYEQYF.

The V call is TRBV19, the J call TRBJ2-7; D tentatively reads TRBD1 or TRBD2 (5 bases each). V was shortened by 4 bases and J by 5 bases, with 12 bases between the two germline ends. The CDR3 contains 13 residues. Per germline, CDR1 LNHDA and CDR2 SQIVND (reference sequence). The CDR3 coding sequence is TGTGCCAGTAGTAGAGGATGGGACGACGAGCAGTACTTC. This codes for CASSRGWDDEQYF.

The gene calls are TRBV7-9 and TRBJ2-1; 7 nucleotides agree with TRBD2. Trimming at V came to 5 bases and at J to 0 bases, leaving 10 bases not matched to a gene. Germline values: CDR1 SEHNR, CDR2 FQNEAQ (reference sequence). The CDR3 spans 17 residues. CDR3 coding DNA: TGTGCCAGCAGCACCCCACGGGGCGGGAGCTCCTACAATGAGCAGTTCTTC. Its translation: CASSTPRGGSSYNEQFF.

The chain recombines TRBV5-1 with TRBJ2-2, with D perhaps TRBD2 (5 bases). Deletions cut 0 bases from V and 2 bases from J, with 11 bases between. The CDR3 runs 16 residues. From germline, CDR1 is SGHRS and CDR2 YFSETQ. The CDR3 sequence is CASSLVGGANTGELFF. CDR3 in DNA: TGCGCCAGCAGCTTGGTTGGAGGCGCCAACACCGGGGAGCTGTTTTTT. The whole variable domain, remainder taken from reference TRBV5-1 and TRBJ2-2, is KAGVTQTPRYLIKTRGQQVTLSCSPISGHRSVSWYQQTPGQGLQFLFEYFSETQRNKGNFPGRFSGRQFSNSRSEMNVSTLELGDSALYLCASSLVGGANTGELFFGEGSRLTVL.

This rearrangement joins TRBV5-5 to TRBJ2-1; D not resolved. Trimming shortened V by 3 bases and J by 10 bases, and 14 bases separated the two germline ends. This CDR3 region has 13 residues. CDR1 and CDR2 (germline): SGHKS, YYEKEE (reference sequence). CDR3: CASSWWFSGEQFF. The CDR3 DNA is TGTGCCAGCAGCTGGTGGTTTTCGGGCGAGCAGTTCTTC.

V gene TRBV7-2 combines with J gene TRBJ2-5; D might be TRBD1 (6 bases). V was clipped by 8 bases and J by 2 bases, with 18 bases between them. Germline lookup yields CDR1 SGHTA and CDR2 FQGNSA. The CDR3 has 15 residues. The CDR3 nucleotides read TGTGCCAGCGCCCTGGGGGACATCTTACAAGAGACCCAGTACTTC. The encoded protein is CASALGDILQETQYF.

The V and J genes are TRBV5-1 and TRBJ2-3; 7 bases map to TRBD2. The V gene end was trimmed by 8 bases and the J gene end by 4 bases; junction bases not matched to a gene: 10. Germline V gene lookup returns CDR1 SGHRS and CDR2 YFSETQ. This CDR3 has 14 amino acids. The DNA of the CDR3 is TGCGCCAGTTATACCACCGGGGGGTCAGATACGCAGTATTTT. Residues: CASYTTGGSDTQYF. Filled out from reference TRBV5-1 and TRBJ2-3, the complete variable domain reads KAGVTQTPRYLIKTRGQQVTLSCSPISGHRSVSWYQQTPGQGLQFLFEYFSETQRNKGNFPGRFSGRQFSNSRSEMNVSTLELGDSALYLCASYTTGGSDTQYFGPGTRLTVL.

V gene TRBV4-3 combines with J gene TRBJ1-5; D is uncertain. Germline CDR1 LGHNA, CDR2 YSLEER. V lost 1 base and J lost 2, with 9 bases in between. CDR3 length: 15 residues. Here the CDR3 DNA reads TGCGCCAGCAGCCAAGCCCACCACGGCAATCAGCCCCAGCATTTT. This codes for CASSQAHHGNQPQHF.

The rearrangement uses TRBV2 and TRBJ1-5; perhaps TRBD1 as D (6 bases). Germline loops: CDR1 SNHLY, CDR2 FYNNEI. Trimming stripped 6 bases from V and 0 bases from J, with 12 bases between. The CDR3 is 15 amino acids. The DNA for the CDR3 is TGTGCCAGCAGCCTACAGGGTCATAGCAATCAGCCCCAGCATTTT. Residues: CASSLQGHSNQPQHF.

The chain links TRBV6-5 to TRBJ2-1; TRBD2 matches at 8 bases. The germline V gene has CDR1 MNHEY and CDR2 SVGAGI. The V and J ends lost 6 bases and 4 bases, in that order; junction bases with no gene match: 8. The CDR3 sequence is 15 residues long. CDR3 residues: CASRLLAELYNEQFF. The CDR3 nucleotides are TGTGCCAGCAGACTACTAGCGGAGTTGTACAATGAGCAGTTCTTC.

The gene calls are TRBV3-1 (or the pseudogene TRBV3-2) and TRBJ2-1; 7 bases align to TRBD2. The trim removed 0 bases at V and 2 bases at J, leaving 4 bases unmatched. There are 16 residues in the CDR3. Germline V CDR1 and CDR2: LGHDT, YNNKEL (reference sequence). CDR3 residues: CASSQDRLAPYNEQFF. CDR3 in DNA: TGTGCCAGCAGCCAAGATCGACTAGCCCCCTACAATGAGCAGTTCTTC.

V gene TRBV12-3 or TRBV12-4 combines with J gene TRBJ2-1, with no clear D. CDR3 size: 13 residues. Trimming stripped 6 bases from V and 5 bases from J, with 11 bases between. CDR3 DNA: TGTGCCAGCAGAGAGGACCTCCACAATGAGCAGTTCTTC. It codes for CASREDLHNEQFF.

The chain has TRBV2 and TRBJ1-4; the D is unclear. Germline CDR1 SNHLY, CDR2 FYNNEI. V shed 7 bases and J shed 3 bases, with 6 bases lying between them. The CDR3 is 12 amino acids. CDR3 bases: TGTGCCAGCATGCAGCCTAATGAAAAACTGTTTTTT. Translated, it gives CASMQPNEKLFF.

V usage is TRBV19 and J usage is TRBJ1-4; D ambiguous. CDR3 length: 14 amino acids. CDR1 and CDR2 (germline): LNHDA, SQIVND (reference sequence). Trimming shortened V by 2 bases and J by 6 bases, and 10 bases separated the two germline ends. Here the CDR3 reads CASSIQARDEKLFF. In DNA form, the CDR3 reads TGTGCCAGTAGTATACAAGCACGGGATGAAAAACTGTTTTTT. The variable domain in full, completed from reference TRBV19 and TRBJ1-4, reads DGGITQSPKYLFRKEGQNVTLSCEQNLNHDAMYWYRQDPGQGLRLIYYSQIVNDFQKGDIAEGYSVSREKKESFPLTVTSAQKNPTAFYLCASSIQARDEKLFFGSGTQLSVL.

V usage is TRBV6-4 and J usage is TRBJ2-1; D might be TRBD2 (6 bases). Trimming removed 5 bases from V and 8 bases from J, with 16 bases in between. CDR1 and CDR2 from the germline V gene are MRHNA and SNTAGT. The CDR3 covers 14 residues. As DNA, the CDR3 is TGTGCCAGCAGTCTTTTAGCGGAGCAGCATGAGCAGTTCTTC. Protein: CASSLLAEQHEQFF.

The chain links TRBV9 to TRBJ2-5; no firm D call. V was clipped by 0 bases and J by 4 bases, with 10 bases between them. Germline V gene data show CDR1 as SGDLS and CDR2 as YYNGEE. This CDR3 is built from 14 residues. DNA for the CDR3: TGTGCCAGCAGCGTAGCTCCGATGGGAGAGACCCAGTACTTC. The encoded protein is CASSVAPMGETQYF.